This TCR beta chain was profiled in a study of PD-1 and CTLA-4 blockade in melanoma. V was trimmed by 5 bases and J by 5 bases, leaving 8 bases between them. The CDR3 totals 12 residues. Germline-derived CDR1 and CDR2 are SGHVS and FQNEAQ. Assay used: immunoSEQ multiplex PCR; TCRdb lists only in-frame clones, some missing. Among around 31,000 clones listed, more than 85% were seen once. The source of this sequence is a human donor with melanoma. V usage is TRBV7-8 and J usage is TRBJ2-3; D gene uncertain. The sample here was CD8+ T cells from peripheral blood, taken from a patient given anti-PD-1 treatment. CDR3 sequence (DNA): TGTGCCAGCAGCCGTAACCAAGATACGCAGTATTTT. As protein: CASSRNQDTQYF.